This T cell receptor beta chain was sequenced during a study of CD8+ T cells in alopecia areata. The wider study: Tofacitinib continued for 6 to 18 months and was then withheld for 6 months.

It was from alopecia areata patients that lesional scalp punch biopsies and peripheral blood were collected. There are 11 residues in the CDR3. Germline V gene data show CDR1 as GTSNPN and CDR2 as SVGIG (reference sequence). V was shortened by 7 bases and J by 4 bases, with 10 bases between the two germline ends. cDNA prepared by RNA extraction and subsequent reverse transcription served as the template for sequencing. The protocol was immunoSEQ multiplex PCR, while the TCRdb copy is restricted to in-frame clones and leaves out a portion. The repertoire holds 150,000 to 190,000 clones, more than 45% seen once, with just under 20% in the top ten.

The rearrangement links TRBV30 to TRBJ1-1, with TRBD1 as a possible D gene (6 bases). This sequence originates from a human donor with alopecia areata. Here the sequenced sample was CD8+ T cells sorted from blood, taken at week 0. CDR3 sequence: CASQGSTEAFF. The CDR3 nucleotides are TGTGCCTCGCAGGGGAGCACTGAAGCTTTCTTT. Full variable domain (rest looked up from reference TRBV30 and TRBJ1-1): SQTIHQWPATLVQPVGSPLSLECTVEGTSNPNLYWYRQAAGRGLQLLFYSVGIGQISSEVPQNLSASRPQDRQFILSSKKLLLSDSGFYLCASQGSTEAFFGQGTRLTVV.